This T cell receptor (beta chain) was found in a study of T cell responses to AZD1222 COVID-19 vaccine. Study findings and constraints: Donor demographics were predominantly white British with a female majority; clonal diversity may be underestimated.

Profiled with immunoSEQ multiplex PCR; TCRdb holds only in-frame clones, not every one. The table shows 90,000 to 120,000 clones, with roughly 91% occurring only once. In regard to this clone: Its cognate antigen is unknown.

Sample: peripheral blood, taken on day 0 of AZD1222 vaccination. This clonotype was obtained from an adult in good health.

As DNA, the CDR3 is TGTGCCAGCAGTTTTCGGAGGACAGGTAGTACAGATACGCAGTATTTT. Translating gives CASSFRRTGSTDTQYF. The chain recombines TRBV28 with TRBJ2-3, with TRBD1 matching over 7 bases. Looked up from germline, CDR1 is MDHEN and CDR2 is SYDVKM. The CDR3 covers 16 residues. The V segment lost 3 bases and the J segment 3 bases; nucleotides outside the gene matches: 9.